A selection of T cell receptor beta chains follows, all from one sample in a study of CD8+ T cells in alopecia areata. Libraries were prepared by immunoSEQ multiplex PCR; TCRdb keeps only in-frame clonotypes and omits some of them. The profile shows 6,500 to 7,500 clones, around 60% of them singletons. Sequencing used skin, obtained at week 0. The receptor source for this set is a human donor with alopecia areata. Both conserved end residues are part of each CDR3.

v_gene: TRBV28
j_gene: TRBJ1-1
CDR3aa: CASSSPGTRTGRGINENTEAFF

v_gene: TRBV29-1
j_gene: TRBJ1-5
CDR3aa: CSVRIGESNQPQHF

v_gene: TRBV29-1
j_gene: TRBJ2-3
CDR3aa: CSVSPAGGPLDTQYF

v_gene: TRBV27
j_gene: TRBJ2-1
CDR3aa: CASSPTSVIYNEQFF

v_gene: TRBV5-1
j_gene: TRBJ2-5
CDR3aa: CASRVSGGRQETQYF

v_gene: TRBV7-9
j_gene: TRBJ1-5
CDR3aa: CASSSGTATQPQHF

v_gene: TRBV5-1
j_gene: TRBJ2-7
CDR3aa: CASSLLTDYEQYF

v_gene: TRBV7-2
j_gene: TRBJ2-2
CDR3aa: CASSLETQTGGYTGELFF

v_gene: TRBV7-3
j_gene: TRBJ2-2
CDR3aa: CASSSSRGGRRELFF

v_gene: TRBV5-1
j_gene: TRBJ2-1
CDR3aa: CASSTRTSGGADEQFF

v_gene: TRBV27
j_gene: TRBJ1-2
CDR3aa: CASSLSGGRRGNYGYTF